The source of this T cell receptor (beta chain) is a study of blood T cells in healthy people across ages. Germline lookup yields CDR1 SQVTM and CDR2 ANQGSEA. The length of the CDR3 is 15 residues. V lost 7 bases and J lost 4, with 17 bases in between. This clonotype was detected only a few times. Next came a second PCR, run for about 7 to 12 cycles, which used a sample-barcoded 5' primer along with a J-beta primer mix. Individual samples furnished no less than 3 million CDR3-containing paired-end reads apiece. TCRdb reprocessed the 5' RACE reads via MiXCR and lists one record per CDR3 protein. This sample has some 1,000,000 distinct CDR3 sequences, with almost 25% found just once. This same sample was also part of a study on T cells of mothers and their children. That report notes: Several children, together with their three healthy Caucasian mothers, made up the donors. Every mother supplied over 8.5 million TCR beta CDR3 reads and every child some 3 million.

The TCR comes from a girl aged 2-10 years in good health. Sequencing used blood. The chain has TRBV29-1 and TRBJ2-6, with D perhaps TRBD1 (6 bases). CDR3 amino acids: CSALGHPGGANVLTF. For the CDR3, the DNA is TGCAGCGCCCTGGGACACCCCGGGGGGGCCAACGTCCTGACTTTC. The full variable domain, its missing parts supplied by reference TRBV29-1 and TRBJ2-6, is SAVISQKPSRDICQRGTSLTIQCQVDSQVTMMFWYRQQPGQSLTLIATANQGSEATYESGFVIDKFPISRPNLTFSTLTVSNMSPEDSSIYLCSALGHPGGANVLTFGAGSRLTVL.